What follows are 5 T cell receptor beta chains derived from one specimen sequenced in a study of T cells after yellow fever vaccination (dated by TCRdb to about 2019). Library creation used 5' RACE. Sequencing was performed on an Illumina NovaSeq 6000. TCRdb's own reprocessing of the public reads used fastp at Q25 and MiXCR and kept productive beta chains. Every CDR3 protein is listed once, alongside the most common genes and DNA of its rows. This sample has a few hundred thousand distinct CDR3 sequences in its table, and around 4.5% of those were observed once. The top ten constitute roughly 19% of the sample. The treatment or condition label here, explained by the study, means: live attenuated yellow fever vaccine strain. The material sequenced was PBMCs, taken 15 days after the yellow fever booster vaccination. The receptors originated from a young man who received the YFV17D yellow fever vaccine.

This clonotype showed up many times. V gene TRBV12-3 or TRBV12-4 combines with J gene TRBJ1-2; 8 nucleotides line up with TRBD1. The ends lost 4 bases at V and 4 bases at J; junction bases unmatched: 8. The CDR3 loop spans 15 amino acids. In DNA form, the CDR3 reads TGTGCCAGCAGTTACCTGGACAGGGTGAGCTATGGCTACACCTTC. As protein: CASSYLDRVSYGYTF.

This clonotype was seen repeatedly, ten times or more. The genes are TRBV5-1 and TRBJ2-7; the D gene is possibly TRBD1 (5 bases). This CDR3 region has 13 residues. The V end was cut by 3 bases, the J end by 4 bases, with 11 bases between. CDR1 and CDR2 from the germline V gene are SGHRS and YFSETQ. The CDR3 region is CASSSDQGYEQYF. The CDR3 DNA reads as TGCGCCAGCAGCTCGGACCAGGGATACGAGCAGTACTTC.

The chain combines TRBV10-3 with TRBJ2-3, with D maybe TRBD2 (6 bases). Trimming took off 0 bases at V and 0 bases at J, with 10 bases between the two ends. Germline CDR1 reads ENHRY; CDR2 reads SYGVKD. The CDR3 totals 16 residues. DNA of the CDR3: TGTGCCATCAGTGAGTCGATGGCGGGGAGCACAGATACGCAGTATTTT. Translating it yields CAISESMAGSTDTQYF.

With respect to this clonotype: A much larger clone is a single base away; this may be a read error. The DNA for the CDR3 is TGTGCCAACAGTCACCTTATCCCGCCCCAGCATTTT. Translating it yields CANSHLIPPQHF. The genes are TRBV6-6 and TRBJ1-5; D not certain. This CDR3 region has 12 residues. Per the germline V gene, CDR1 is MNHNY and CDR2 is SVGAGI (reference sequence).

This clonotype was counted at least ten times. The V gene is TRBV29-1, the J gene TRBJ2-5; 14 nucleotides agree with TRBD2. Germline CDR1 SQVTM, CDR2 ANQGSEA. The CDR3 has 14 residues. Trimming removed 6 bases from V and 4 bases from J; junction bases left unmatched: 4. CDR3 in amino acids: CSVGTSGGVETQYF. The CDR3 DNA is TGCAGCGTGGGGACTAGCGGGGGAGTAGAGACCCAGTACTTC.